This entry lists 25 T cell receptor beta chains sequenced from one sample in a study of blood T cell repertoires in COVID-19 (dated by TCRdb to 2019 to 2021). The method behind the library was the immunoSEQ multiplex PCR assay. TCRdb mirrors the immuneACCESS table, restricted to in-frame sequences. Some clones are absent from its copies; in checked studies, under half trace to an unresolved V gene, and the reason for the others is unknown. In all, the sample holds 60,000 to 90,000 clones, and 70% to 90% of those were seen once. Together, the top ten hold approximately 9.9% of the sample. The specimen was peripheral blood. These receptors were obtained from a man in his 60s with COVID-19, enrolled during active disease.

This rearrangement joins TRBV19 to TRBJ2-3; tentatively, D is TRBD2 (6 bases). V lost 8 bases, J lost 5 bases, and 20 bases lay in between. CDR3 length: 15 residues. The germline V gene encodes CDR1 LNHDA and CDR2 SQIVND (reference sequence). DNA for the CDR3: TGTGCCAGTCAAAAACGGAGGGCCGTTGGAGATACGCAGTATTTT. This translates into CASQKRRAVGDTQYF.

The chain couples TRBV7-6 to TRBJ2-1, with TRBD2 matching over 11 bases. The germline V gene encodes CDR1 SGHVS and CDR2 FNYEAQ. With V trimmed by 6 bases and J by 2 bases, 9 bases remained unmatched. This CDR3 is built from 17 residues. The CDR3 DNA sequence: TGTGCCAGCAGTTCCAGACTAGCGGGGCCCGCCTACAATGAGCAGTTCTTC. Amino acid sequence: CASSSRLAGPAYNEQFF.

This chain connects TRBV5-4 to TRBJ2-2; 9 bases fit TRBD2. This CDR3 comprises 15 residues. V lost 4 bases, J lost 7 bases, and 8 bases stayed unmatched. From germline, CDR1 is SGHNT and CDR2 YYREEE (reference sequence). The CDR3 reads CASSGGRLADGELFF. CDR3 sequence (DNA): TGTGCCAGCAGCGGTGGCAGACTAGCGGACGGGGAGCTGTTTTTT.

The V call is TRBV5-1, the J call TRBJ1-4, with 7 positions matching TRBD1. The CDR3 has 13 residues. The germline CDR1 and CDR2 sequences are SGHRS and YFSETQ. Trimming cost V 6 bases and J 8 bases; bases outside gene matches: 7. The CDR3 coding sequence is TGCGCCAGCAAGACAGGGTTTATGGAAAAACTGTTTTTT. It codes for CASKTGFMEKLFF.

This chain uses TRBV30 with TRBJ1-4; no reliable D call. CDR1 is GTSNPN, CDR2 SVGIG, per germline (reference sequence). This CDR3 has 14 residues. Trimming shortened V by 2 bases and J by 8 bases, and 15 bases separated the two germline ends. The CDR3: CAWSHRVGLEKLFF. The CDR3 bases are TGTGCCTGGAGTCACCGGGTGGGTTTGGAAAAACTGTTTTTT.

The J gene is TRBJ2-7, the V gene TRBV5-5; 8 bases are shared with TRBD2. This CDR3 has 14 residues. Germline trimming cut 1 base from V and 3 bases from J; bases unmatched to any gene: 3. Germline V gene data show CDR1 as SGHKS and CDR2 as YYEKEE (reference sequence). The DNA for the CDR3 is TGTGCCAGCAGCTTGCTGCGGGGGGTCTACGAGCAGTACTTC. Residues: CASSLLRGVYEQYF.

This chain connects TRBV11-2 to TRBJ2-3; tentative D call: TRBD2 (5 bases). CDR1 is SGHAT and CDR2 is FQNNGV in the germline V gene. This CDR3 is 17 amino acids long. The V end lost 5 bases, the J end lost 2 bases, and 20 bases lay between the germline ends. The CDR3 loop reads CASSPGVSATFTDTQYF. DNA of the CDR3: TGTGCCAGCAGCCCCGGTGTTAGCGCGACATTCACAGATACGCAGTATTTT.

The chain couples TRBV6-5 to TRBJ2-3; tentatively, D is TRBD1 (5 bases). CDR3 length equals 15 residues. V was trimmed by 6 bases and J by 2 bases, leaving 15 bases between them. From germline, CDR1 is MNHEY and CDR2 SVGAGI. CDR3 bases: TGTGCCAGCAGCCGGACAAAACCATTCACAGATACGCAGTATTTT. This translates into CASSRTKPFTDTQYF.

V and J are TRBV2 and TRBJ2-3; 9 positions match TRBD2. The germline V gene encodes CDR1 SNHLY and CDR2 FYNNEI. The V segment lost 9 bases and the J segment 4 bases; nucleotides outside the gene matches: 8. This CDR3 has 14 residues. The CDR3 coding sequence is TGTGCCAGTCTTACGGGACTAGCTTCAGATACGCAGTATTTT. Protein sequence: CASLTGLASDTQYF.

V gene TRBV15 combines with J gene TRBJ1-2, with TRBD1 as a possible D gene (6 bases). Per the germline V gene, CDR1 is LNHNV and CDR2 is YYDKDF (reference sequence). V was trimmed by 3 bases and J by 0 bases, leaving 14 bases between them. This CDR3 is 16 amino acids long. The CDR3 DNA follows: TGTGCCACCAGCAGTTGGGGACAACAAGCTAACTATGGCTACACCTTC. This gives the protein CATSSWGQQANYGYTF.

The rearrangement joins TRBV19 to TRBJ1-3; no definite D call. CDR1 and CDR2 (germline): LNHDA, SQIVND (reference sequence). This CDR3 has 11 amino acids. V was shortened by 5 bases and J by 7 bases, with 6 bases between the two germline ends. CDR3 in amino acids: CASSLANTIYF. The CDR3 DNA follows: TGTGCCAGTAGTCTAGCTAACACCATATATTTT.

V is TRBV4-1 and J is TRBJ1-6; the match to TRBD1 covers 7 bases. Germline-derived CDR1 and CDR2 are MGHRA and YSYEKL. The CDR3 extends over 16 amino acids. After removal of 1 base from V and 5 bases from J, the junction contained 5 bases not matched to a gene. The CDR3 is CASSQVGQVNNSPLHF. The CDR3, as DNA: TGCGCCAGCAGCCAAGTCGGACAGGTGAATAATTCACCCCTCCACTTT.

The chain uses TRBV10-1 and TRBJ1-2, with D possibly matching TRBD1 (6 bases). Trimming took off 0 bases at V and 4 bases at J, with 12 bases between the two ends. Germline lookup yields CDR1 WNHNN and CDR2 SYGVQD (reference sequence). The CDR3 contains 15 residues. The DNA of the CDR3 is TGCGCCAGCAGTGAGTCGTCGGGGGGCCTCTATGGCTACACCTTC. It is translated as CASSESSGGLYGYTF.

The chain is built from TRBV3-1 (or the pseudogene TRBV3-2) and TRBJ1-2, with D possibly matching TRBD1 (6 bases). CDR1 and CDR2 from the germline V gene are LGHDT and YNNKEL (reference sequence). Trimming removed 5 bases from V and 2 bases from J, with 9 bases in between. This CDR3 contains 13 residues. CDR3 in amino acids: CASSLGQNYGYTF. Here the CDR3 DNA reads TGTGCCAGCAGCTTAGGACAGAACTATGGCTACACCTTC.

The rearrangement joins TRBV6-1 to TRBJ1-3; D gene unclear. Germline assignment: CDR1 MNHNS and CDR2 SASEGT. The V end was cut by 1 base, the J end by 0 bases, with 7 bases between. CDR3 length: 15 residues. This CDR3 is CASSEELYSGNTIYF. For the CDR3, the DNA is TGTGCCAGCAGTGAAGAGCTCTACTCTGGAAACACCATATATTTT.

The V and J genes are TRBV4-1 and TRBJ1-2, with TRBD1 matching 7 bases. This CDR3 comprises 15 residues. Germline V gene sequence: CDR1 MGHRA, CDR2 YSYEKL. The V gene end was trimmed by 2 bases and the J gene end by 7 bases; junction bases not matched to a gene: 10. The CDR3 is CASSQPTTGKSGYTF. For the CDR3, the DNA is TGCGCCAGCAGCCAACCTACGACAGGGAAATCTGGCTACACCTTC.

The V and J genes are TRBV9 and TRBJ1-2; 9 bases are shared with TRBD1. The CDR3 is 14 residues long. Germline CDR1 reads SGDLS; CDR2 reads YYNGEE. Trimming took 3 bases from V and 5 from J; bases not matched to a gene: 5. The CDR3: CASSAGTGPYGYTF. CDR3 DNA sequence: TGTGCCAGCAGCGCCGGGACAGGGCCATATGGCTACACCTTC. The full variable domain, completed using reference TRBV9 and TRBJ1-2, is DSGVTQTPKHLITATGQRVTLRCSPRSGDLSVYWYQQSLDQGLQFLIQYYNGEERAKGNILERFSAQQFPDLHSELNLSSLELGDSALYFCASSAGTGPYGYTFGSGTRLTVV.

The chain joins TRBV11-2 to TRBJ2-7, with 7 bases lining up with TRBD1. CDR1 and CDR2 (germline): SGHAT, FQNNGV. Losses at the gene ends were 4 bases for V and 9 bases for J; bases not matched to a gene: 15. The CDR3 spans 15 residues. CDR3 nucleotide sequence: TGTGCCAGCAGCTACCGAGACAGGGCCCTTTGGGGGCAGTACTTC. Translating it yields CASSYRDRALWGQYF.

This sequence joins TRBV6-5 and TRBJ2-1; no reliable D call. The CDR3 contains 14 residues. Looked up from germline, CDR1 is MNHEY and CDR2 is SVGAGI. Deletions cut 6 bases from V and 4 bases from J, with 13 bases between. In DNA form, the CDR3 reads TGTGCCAGCAGAAGAGAGATAGATTACAATGAGCAGTTCTTC. It translates to CASRREIDYNEQFF.

This clone came up a few times. V gene TRBV14 combines with J gene TRBJ2-6; D might be TRBD1 (6 bases). Germline CDR1 and CDR2: SGHDN and FVKESK. This CDR3 comprises 15 residues. Between the trimmed V and J ends, which lost 2 bases and 2 bases, there was a span of 7 bases. The CDR3 protein is CASSQNRAGANVLTF. The CDR3 nucleotides read TGTGCCAGCAGCCAAAACAGGGCTGGGGCCAACGTCCTGACTTTC.

The chain employs TRBV15 and TRBJ2-7; D might be TRBD1 (6 bases). The germline V and J ends were trimmed by 0 bases and 5 bases, with 17 bases remaining between them. The CDR3 is 16 residues long. In germline, CDR1 is LNHNV, CDR2 YYDKDF (reference sequence). The CDR3 reads CATSRDLVTGSDEQYF. The CDR3 coding sequence is TGTGCCACCAGCAGAGACCTAGTCACAGGGTCTGACGAGCAGTACTTC.

The rearrangement uses TRBV6-4 and TRBJ1-6, with 8 bases lining up with TRBD1. Germline V CDR1 and CDR2: MRHNA, SNTAGT. The CDR3 is 15 amino acids. The trim removed 6 bases at V and 10 bases at J, leaving 11 bases unmatched. The CDR3: CASSEFRGRESPLHF. The CDR3 DNA follows: TGTGCCAGCAGCGAATTCAGGGGGCGAGAGTCACCCCTCCACTTT.

The rearrangement links TRBV9 to TRBJ2-2; 11 positions match TRBD1. The CDR3 consists of 17 residues. Germline CDR1 reads SGDLS; CDR2 reads YYNGEE. The J segment lost 3 bases and the V segment lost 4 bases, leaving 8 bases of the junction unmatched. The DNA of the CDR3 is TGTGCCAGCAGCCCCTGGGACAGGGGGTCTGACACCGGGGAGCTGTTTTTT. It codes for CASSPWDRGSDTGELFF. Variable domain in full (rest from reference TRBV9 and TRBJ2-2): DSGVTQTPKHLITATGQRVTLRCSPRSGDLSVYWYQQSLDQGLQFLIQYYNGEERAKGNILERFSAQQFPDLHSELNLSSLELGDSALYFCASSPWDRGSDTGELFFGEGSRLTVL.

The V call is TRBV10-1, the J call TRBJ1-3; 8 bases agree with TRBD1. Germline assignment: CDR1 WNHNN and CDR2 SYGVQD (reference sequence). The CDR3 sequence is 16 residues long. V was pared by 0 bases and J by 4 bases, with 5 bases of the junction left unmatched. The CDR3 DNA reads TGCGCCAGCAGTGAGTCGACGGGGACAGGAGGAAACACCATATATTTT. Its protein product is CASSESTGTGGNTIYF.

This chain connects TRBV3-1 (or the pseudogene TRBV3-2) to TRBJ1-1, with D possibly TRBD1 on 6 matching bases. V shed 4 bases and J shed 8 bases, with 20 bases lying between them. CDR3 length: 15 amino acids. Germline V gene lookup returns CDR1 LGHDT and CDR2 YNNKEL (reference sequence). CDR3 residues: CASSPPAAGAREAFF. The CDR3 coding sequence is TGTGCCAGCAGCCCACCCGCGGCAGGGGCTAGAGAAGCTTTCTTT.